A single sample gave rise to the 15 T cell receptor beta chains below, sequenced in a study of CD8 T cells in ankylosing spondylitis. The study's findings and limits: Blood of patients with ankylosing spondylitis appeared to be characterized by a TCR beta motif of fewer than 10 highly homologous variants.

Each CDR3 protein is one row after TCRdb ran MiXCR on the 5' RACE reads. The sample shows 800,000 to 900,000 distinct CDR3 sequences, around 11% of them seen only once. Their target antigens are unknown. Sequenced: blood, either unsorted or a sorted T cell fraction (not recorded which). All receptors derive from a male donor with ankylosing spondylitis.

The chain combines TRBV12-3 or TRBV12-4 with TRBJ1-4; D is undetermined. Trimming stripped 3 bases from V and 8 bases from J, with 13 bases between. This CDR3 spans 14 amino acids. CDR3 region: CASSFRGVGEKLFF. CDR3 nucleotide sequence: TGTGCCAGCAGTTTCCGGGGAGTAGGGGAAAAACTGTTTTTT.

This clonotype has a handful of counts. The chain links TRBV6-1 to TRBJ1-2; TRBD1 is a possible D gene (5 bases). Trimming took off 8 bases at V and 7 bases at J, with 23 bases between the two ends. The CDR3 spans 15 residues. The germline V gene encodes CDR1 MNHNS and CDR2 SASEGT. CDR3: CASRPTRGPTRGYTF. The DNA of the CDR3 is TGTGCCAGCCGACCAACGCGGGGACCCACTCGTGGCTACACCTTC.

The V and J genes are TRBV28 and TRBJ2-2, with a possible D match to TRBD2 (6 bases). This CDR3 region has 15 residues. Germline V gene sequence: CDR1 MDHEN, CDR2 SYDVKM. The germline V and J ends were trimmed by 3 bases and 5 bases, with 13 bases remaining between them. In DNA form, the CDR3 reads TGTGCCAGCAGTTTTCCGGGAGAGCGGACCGGGGAGCTGTTTTTT. Protein product: CASSFPGERTGELFF.

This clonotype has a handful of counts. This rearrangement joins TRBV5-1 to TRBJ2-3, with TRBD2 matching over 9 bases. Germline V gives CDR1 SGHRS, CDR2 YFSETQ. The V gene end was trimmed by 5 bases and the J gene end by 7 bases; junction bases not matched to a gene: 11. The CDR3 loop spans 15 amino acids. DNA of the CDR3: TGCGCCAGCAGTACGGTGGTAGCGGGAGTGAATACGCAGTATTTT. Amino acids: CASSTVVAGVNTQYF.

CDR3 in amino acids: CASSLGRGSHNEQFF. The CDR3 DNA reads TGCGCCAGCAGCTTGGGGAGAGGGTCCCACAATGAGCAGTTCTTC. The chain combines TRBV5-1 with TRBJ2-1; a weak D match, TRBD2 (5 bases). The V end lost 0 bases, the J end lost 5 bases, and 12 bases lay between the germline ends. Germline values: CDR1 SGHRS, CDR2 YFSETQ. The CDR3 runs to 15 residues. Combining the CDR3 with reference TRBV5-1 and TRBJ2-1 gives the whole variable domain KAGVTQTPRYLIKTRGQQVTLSCSPISGHRSVSWYQQTPGQGLQFLFEYFSETQRNKGNFPGRFSGRQFSNSRSEMNVSTLELGDSALYLCASSLGRGSHNEQFFGPGTRLTVL.

This sequence joins TRBV20-1 and TRBJ2-7; D is uncertain. V lost 5 bases, J lost 6 bases, and 11 bases lay in between. This CDR3 is built from 11 residues. Per germline, CDR1 DFQATT and CDR2 SNEGSKA (reference sequence). The CDR3 DNA follows: TGCAGTGCTCCCCATTACGGCGAGCAGTACTTC. Translating gives CSAPHYGEQYF.

Only a few counts were recorded for this clonotype. V usage is TRBV5-1 and J usage is TRBJ1-6; a weak D match, TRBD1 (6 bases). Trimming removed 0 bases at V and 13 bases at J, with 14 bases between. CDR1 SGHRS and CDR2 YFSETQ come from the germline V gene. The CDR3 is made up of 14 amino acids. CDR3 sequence reads: CASSLEQEGVPLHF. The DNA of the CDR3 is TGCGCCAGCAGCTTGGAACAGGAGGGGGTGCCCCTCCACTTT.

A few counts support this clonotype. This chain links TRBV20-1 with TRBJ2-5; no clear D gene. The CDR3 spans 10 residues. V lost 6 bases to trimming and J lost 7 bases, with 9 bases between them. Germline V gives CDR1 DFQATT, CDR2 SNEGSKA (reference sequence). This chain's CDR3 is CSASVGTQYF. The CDR3 nucleotides are TGCAGTGCCTCTGTGGGGACCCAGTACTTC.

This clonotype occurred once. The chain joins TRBV20-1 to TRBJ2-3; the D call may be TRBD1 or TRBD2 (5 bases each). The length of the CDR3 is 14 residues. V dropped 1 base and J dropped 4 bases, with 12 bases sitting between them. Germline V gene sequence: CDR1 DFQATT, CDR2 SNEGSKA (reference sequence). In DNA form, the CDR3 reads TGCAGTGCTAGAGCGGGCAGGGACGCAGATACGCAGTATTTT. Translation gives CSARAGRDADTQYF.

The chain recombines TRBV21-1 with TRBJ2-7; TRBD2 is the table's D call and was not checked against the DNA. TRBV21-1 is shown as a pseudogene. The CDR3 has 17 amino acids. The CDR3 is CASSKGVSGRSFHEQYF. DNA for the CDR3: TGTGCCAGCAGCAAAGGGGTTAGCGGGAGATCGTTCCACGAGCAGTACTTC.

This clonotype was detected a few times. The chain links TRBV7-3 to TRBJ2-7; D is undetermined. The CDR3 length is 14 residues. V gave up 5 bases and J gave up 2 bases, with 13 bases separating them. Germline lookup yields CDR1 SGHTA and CDR2 FQGTGA. The CDR3 DNA reads TGTGCCAGCAGCCCGTTCGGTGGAACCTACGAGCAGTACTTC. Translated, it gives CASSPFGGTYEQYF.

V usage is TRBV6-2 or TRBV6-3 and J usage is TRBJ1-1; no firm D call. The CDR3 length is 12 residues. V was clipped by 2 bases and J by 10 bases, with 11 bases between them. CDR1 and CDR2 from the germline V gene are MNHEY and SVGEGT. The CDR3 bases are TGTGCCAGCAGTTACGAGCCCTCCGGAGCTTTCTTT. Its translation: CASSYEPSGAFF.

This chain's CDR3 is CASSYALAGGETQYF. The DNA of the CDR3 is TGTGCCAGCAGTTACGCACTAGCGGGAGGCGAGACCCAGTACTTC. The rearrangement joins TRBV6-5 to TRBJ2-5; 12 nucleotides agree with TRBD2. V lost 2 bases to trimming and J lost 5 bases; unmatched junction nucleotides: 3. This CDR3 is built from 15 residues. Looked up from germline, CDR1 is MNHEY and CDR2 is SVGAGI.

This clonotype was seen a handful of times. The gene calls are TRBV20-1 and TRBJ2-7, with D perhaps matching TRBD2 (6 bases). From germline, CDR1 is DFQATT and CDR2 SNEGSKA (reference sequence). This CDR3 comprises 13 residues. This chain's CDR3 is CRPGTLLAYEQYF. Written as DNA, the CDR3 is TGCAGACCTGGGACTTTACTGGCCTACGAGCAGTACTTC.

This clonotype was counted a few times. This chain's CDR3 is CSASGRGYEQYF. The CDR3 DNA follows: TGCAGTGCTAGCGGGAGAGGGTACGAGCAGTACTTC. The gene calls are TRBV20-1 and TRBJ2-7; perhaps TRBD2 as D (6 bases). Germline V gene sequence: CDR1 DFQATT, CDR2 SNEGSKA (reference sequence). This CDR3 comprises 12 residues. The V and J ends lost 3 bases and 4 bases respectively, with 10 bases between them.